Below, one T cell receptor beta chain is given with its context. The antigen it binds to is not known. No base quality values were provided; no much bigger clone lies one nucleotide off. In the germline V gene, CDR1 corresponds to SGHTA and CDR2 to FQGNSA. Here V drops 6 bases and J drops 6 bases, and the junction holds 7 bases not matched to any gene. Spanning cysteine to phenylalanine, the CDR3 consists of 14 amino acids. Kept here is only the CDR3 DNA, which spans 42 bases and is read in frame from base 1. This record comes from a study of T cell changes during pregnancy in multiple sclerosis (dated by TCRdb to between 2018 and 2021). About the investigation overall: In women with multiple sclerosis, the researchers looked at how the T cell repertoire shifted as pregnancy progressed.

The method was the immunoSEQ multiplex PCR assay. TCRdb carries this immuneACCESS record with in-frame sequences only. Its versions omit some clonotypes, under half of them owing to an unresolved V gene in the studies checked, with the rest unexplained. This sample lists around 80,000 clones; 94% were detected once. The ten largest clonotypes hold about 0.94% of the sample. The sample was peripheral blood, taken in the second trimester of pregnancy. The source is a female donor in good health, enrolled as a control in a pregnancy study. The V and J genes are TRBV7-2 and TRBJ2-1, with 8 bases aligning to TRBD2. The CDR3 amino acid sequence is: CASSISGSRNEQFF. In nucleotides, the sequence is TGTGCCAGCAGTATCAGCGGGAGTCGCAATGAGCAGTTCTTC.